The T cell receptor (beta chain) described here comes from a study of T cell responses to AZD1222 COVID-19 vaccine. Study results and limitations: White British donors predominated, females outnumbered males, and clonal diversity was possibly underestimated. Repertoire samples came only from after the peak T cell response.

This clone has just a few counts. Its specificity is unknown. Assay: immunoSEQ multiplex PCR; the TCRdb copy retains only in-frame clones and omits some. The repertoire has approximately 73,000 clones, 70% to 85% of them found once; the top ten carry about 3%. This CDR3 is 13 amino acids long. Germline V gene lookup returns CDR1 KGHDR and CDR2 SFDVKD. V was clipped by 4 bases and J by 5 bases, with 9 bases between them. The V and J genes are TRBV24-1 and TRBJ2-3, with D tentatively TRBD2 (6 bases). This sequence was found in an adult in good health. The sample was peripheral blood, taken on day 0 of AZD1222 vaccination. The CDR3 is CATSDGSVDTQYF. In DNA form, the CDR3 reads TGTGCCACCAGTGACGGGAGCGTAGATACGCAGTATTTT.